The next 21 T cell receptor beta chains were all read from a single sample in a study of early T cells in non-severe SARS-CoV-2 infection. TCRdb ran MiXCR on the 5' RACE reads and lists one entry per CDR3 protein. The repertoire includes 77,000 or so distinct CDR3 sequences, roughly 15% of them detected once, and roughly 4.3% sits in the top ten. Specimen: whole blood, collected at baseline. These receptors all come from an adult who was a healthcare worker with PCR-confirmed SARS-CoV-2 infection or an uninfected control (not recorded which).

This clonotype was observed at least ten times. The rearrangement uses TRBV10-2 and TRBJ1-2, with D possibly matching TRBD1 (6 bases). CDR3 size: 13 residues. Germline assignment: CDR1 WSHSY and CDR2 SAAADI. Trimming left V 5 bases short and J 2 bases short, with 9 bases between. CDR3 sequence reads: CASSTGSNYGYTF. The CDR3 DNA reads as TGCGCCAGCAGTACAGGGAGCAACTATGGCTACACCTTC.

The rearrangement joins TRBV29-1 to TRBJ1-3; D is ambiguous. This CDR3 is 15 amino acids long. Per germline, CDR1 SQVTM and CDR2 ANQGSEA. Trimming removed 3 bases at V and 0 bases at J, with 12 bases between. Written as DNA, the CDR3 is TGCAGCGTTGATGACACCCCTAGCTCTGGAAACACCATATATTTT. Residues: CSVDDTPSSGNTIYF.

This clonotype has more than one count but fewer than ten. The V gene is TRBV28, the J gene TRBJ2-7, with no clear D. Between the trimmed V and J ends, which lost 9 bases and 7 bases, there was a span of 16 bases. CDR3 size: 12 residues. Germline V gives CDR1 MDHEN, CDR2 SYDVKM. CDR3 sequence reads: CASKPVMGEQYF. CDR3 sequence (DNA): TGTGCCAGTAAACCTGTTATGGGAGAGCAGTACTTC.

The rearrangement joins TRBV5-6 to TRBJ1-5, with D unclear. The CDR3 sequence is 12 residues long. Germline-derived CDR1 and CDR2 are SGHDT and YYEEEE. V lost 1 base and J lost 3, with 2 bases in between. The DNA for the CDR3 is TGTGCCAGCAGCTTGCTCAATCAGCCCCAGCATTTT. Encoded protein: CASSLLNQPQHF.

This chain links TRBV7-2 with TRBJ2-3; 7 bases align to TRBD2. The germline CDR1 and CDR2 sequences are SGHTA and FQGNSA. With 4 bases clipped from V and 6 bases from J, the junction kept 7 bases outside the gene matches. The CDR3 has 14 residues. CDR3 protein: CASSSRLAADTQYF. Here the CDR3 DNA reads TGTGCCAGCAGCTCCAGACTAGCTGCCGATACGCAGTATTTT.

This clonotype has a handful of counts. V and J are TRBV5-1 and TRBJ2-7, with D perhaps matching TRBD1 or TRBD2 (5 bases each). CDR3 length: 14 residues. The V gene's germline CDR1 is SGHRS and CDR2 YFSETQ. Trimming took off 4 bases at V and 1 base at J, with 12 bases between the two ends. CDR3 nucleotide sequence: TGCGCCAGCAGCACCGGGGACGGATCCTACGAGCAGTACTTC. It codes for CASSTGDGSYEQYF.

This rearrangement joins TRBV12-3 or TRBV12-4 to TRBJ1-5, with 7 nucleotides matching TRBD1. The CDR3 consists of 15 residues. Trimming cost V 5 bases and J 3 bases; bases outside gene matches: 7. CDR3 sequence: CASSRDSGVNQPQHF. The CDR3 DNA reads TGTGCCAGCAGTAGGGACAGCGGAGTCAATCAGCCCCAGCATTTT.

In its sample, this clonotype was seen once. The CDR3 reads CASSRTSSSYEQYF. The CDR3, as DNA: TGCGCCAGCAGCAGGACTAGCTCAAGCTACGAGCAGTACTTC. The rearrangement links TRBV5-1 to TRBJ2-7, with TRBD2 matching over 8 bases. V gave up 4 bases and J gave up 3 bases; unmatched junction bases: 6. Per the germline V gene, CDR1 is SGHRS and CDR2 is YFSETQ. The CDR3 contains 14 residues.

CDR3 region: CASSLGVTDTQYF. CDR3 DNA: TGTGCCAGCAGCTTAGGGGTCACAGATACGCAGTATTTT. This chain links TRBV11-3 with TRBJ2-3; D is unclear. The V gene's germline CDR1 is SGHNT and CDR2 YENEEA. Trimming left V 1 base short and J 2 bases short, with 4 bases between. The CDR3 loop spans 13 amino acids.

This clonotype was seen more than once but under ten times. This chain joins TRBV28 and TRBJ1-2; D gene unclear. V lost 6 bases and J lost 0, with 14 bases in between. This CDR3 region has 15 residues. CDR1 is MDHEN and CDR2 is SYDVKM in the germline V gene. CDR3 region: CASRPDGEANYGYTF. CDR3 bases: TGTGCCAGCAGACCCGACGGTGAAGCTAACTATGGCTACACCTTC.

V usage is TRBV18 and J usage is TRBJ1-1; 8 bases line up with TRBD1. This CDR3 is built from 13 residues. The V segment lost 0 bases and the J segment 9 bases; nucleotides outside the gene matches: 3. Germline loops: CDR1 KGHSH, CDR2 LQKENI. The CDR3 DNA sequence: TGTGCCAGCTCACCACCGGGACAGGAAAAAGCTTTCTTT. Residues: CASSPPGQEKAFF. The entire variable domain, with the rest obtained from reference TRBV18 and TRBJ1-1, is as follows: NAGVMQNPRHLVRRRGQEARLRCSPMKGHSHVYWYRQLPEEGLKFMVYLQKENIIDESGMPKERFSAEFPKEGPSILRIQQVVRGDSAAYFCASSPPGQEKAFFGQGTRLTVV.

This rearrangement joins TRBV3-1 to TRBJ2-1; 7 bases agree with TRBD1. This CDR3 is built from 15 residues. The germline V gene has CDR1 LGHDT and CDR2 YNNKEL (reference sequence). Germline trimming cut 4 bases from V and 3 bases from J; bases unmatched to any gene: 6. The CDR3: CASSPTRDSYNEQFF. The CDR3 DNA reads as TGTGCCAGCAGCCCGACCCGGGACAGCTACAATGAGCAGTTCTTC.

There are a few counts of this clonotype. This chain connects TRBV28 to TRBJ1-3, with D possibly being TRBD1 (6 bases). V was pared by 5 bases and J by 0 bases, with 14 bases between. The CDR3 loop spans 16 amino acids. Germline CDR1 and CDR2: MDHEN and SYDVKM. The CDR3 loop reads CASSALGASSGNTIYF. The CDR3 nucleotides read TGTGCCAGCAGTGCCCTGGGGGCCAGCTCTGGAAACACCATATATTTT.

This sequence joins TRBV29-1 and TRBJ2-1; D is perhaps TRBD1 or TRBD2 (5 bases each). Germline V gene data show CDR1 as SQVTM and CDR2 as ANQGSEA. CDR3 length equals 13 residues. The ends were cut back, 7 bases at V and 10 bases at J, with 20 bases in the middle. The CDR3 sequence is CSAVGRAAGEQFF. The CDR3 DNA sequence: TGCAGCGCCGTGGGGCGGGCCGCAGGAGAGCAGTTCTTC.

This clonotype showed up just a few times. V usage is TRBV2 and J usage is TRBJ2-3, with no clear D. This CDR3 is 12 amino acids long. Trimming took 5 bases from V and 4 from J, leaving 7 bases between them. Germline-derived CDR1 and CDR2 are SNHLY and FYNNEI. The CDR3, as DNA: TGTGCCAGCAGTTACGTTTCAGATACGCAGTATTTT. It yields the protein CASSYVSDTQYF.

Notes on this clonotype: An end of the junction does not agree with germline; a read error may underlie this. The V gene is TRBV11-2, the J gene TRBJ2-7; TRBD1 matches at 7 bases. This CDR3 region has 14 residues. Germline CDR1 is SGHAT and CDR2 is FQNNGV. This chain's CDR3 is CASKEVSPLTGPEF. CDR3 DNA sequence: TGTGCCAGCAAGGAGGTATCCCCCCTGACAGGGCCCGAATTC.

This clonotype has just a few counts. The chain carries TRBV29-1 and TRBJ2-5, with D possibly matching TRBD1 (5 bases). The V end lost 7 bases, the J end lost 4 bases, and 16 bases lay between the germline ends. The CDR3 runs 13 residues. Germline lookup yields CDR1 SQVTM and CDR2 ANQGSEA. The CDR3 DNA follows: TGCAGCGCTGTTAAGGGGCCCGGAGAGACCCAGTACTTC. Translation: CSAVKGPGETQYF.

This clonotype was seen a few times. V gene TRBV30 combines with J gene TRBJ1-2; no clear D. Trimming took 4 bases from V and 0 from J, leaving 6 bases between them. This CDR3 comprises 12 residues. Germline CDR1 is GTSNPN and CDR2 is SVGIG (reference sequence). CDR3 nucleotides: TGTGCCTGGAAGGGAGCTAACTATGGCTACACCTTC. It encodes CAWKGANYGYTF. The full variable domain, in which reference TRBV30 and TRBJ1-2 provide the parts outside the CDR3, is SQTIHQWPATLVQPVGSPLSLECTVEGTSNPNLYWYRQAAGRGLQLLFYSVGIGQISSEVPQNLSASRPQDRQFILSSKKLLLSDSGFYLCAWKGANYGYTFGSGTRLTVV.

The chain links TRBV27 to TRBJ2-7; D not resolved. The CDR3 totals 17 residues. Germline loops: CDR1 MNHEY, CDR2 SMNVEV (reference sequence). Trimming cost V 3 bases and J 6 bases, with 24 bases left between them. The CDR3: CASSFLPGRQLMSEQYF. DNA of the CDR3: TGTGCCAGCAGTTTCCTCCCCGGACGGCAGCTTATGTCCGAGCAGTACTTC.

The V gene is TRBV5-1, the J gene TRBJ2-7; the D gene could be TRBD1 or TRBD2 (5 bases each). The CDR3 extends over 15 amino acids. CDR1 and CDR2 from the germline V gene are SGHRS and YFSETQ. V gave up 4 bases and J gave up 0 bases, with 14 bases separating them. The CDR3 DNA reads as TGCGCCAGCAGCCACCGGGGCGTCAGCTCCTACGAGCAGTACTTC. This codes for CASSHRGVSSYEQYF.

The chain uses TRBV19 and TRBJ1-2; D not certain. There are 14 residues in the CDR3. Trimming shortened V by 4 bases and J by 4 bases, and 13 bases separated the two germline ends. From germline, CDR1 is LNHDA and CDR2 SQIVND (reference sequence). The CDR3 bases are TGTGCCAGTAGTACCCAAGCACGGACCTATGGCTACACCTTC. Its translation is CASSTQARTYGYTF.